The 14 T cell receptor beta chains listed next were all sequenced from one sample in a study of blood T cell repertoires in COVID-19. Assay: immunoSEQ multiplex PCR; the TCRdb copy retains only in-frame clones and omits some. This sample has 150,000 to 200,000 clones, with approximately 85% found just once. The material sequenced was peripheral blood. The receptor set was obtained from a human donor with active or convalescent COVID-19. The donor label of this sample is uncertain.

The rearrangement uses TRBV12-3 or TRBV12-4 and TRBJ1-1; possibly TRBD1 for D (5 bases). Trimming removed 3 bases at V and 4 bases at J, with 6 bases between. The CDR3 consists of 12 residues. The CDR3 region has the DNA TGTGCCAGCAGTTTGCAGGGCACTGAAGCTTTCTTT. It codes for CASSLQGTEAFF.

This sequence joins TRBV6-4 and TRBJ2-3; 8 bases are a match to TRBD2. Trimming at V came to 0 bases and at J to 2 bases, leaving 1 base not matched to a gene. The CDR3 spans 15 residues. The V gene's germline CDR1 is MRHNA and CDR2 SNTAGT. CDR3 coding DNA: TGTGCCAGCAGTGACTCGGGACTAGACACAGATACGCAGTATTTT. This encodes CASSDSGLDTDTQYF.

This clone was recorded once. The genes are TRBV10-3 and TRBJ2-7; no clear D. V was clipped by 11 bases and J by 3 bases, with 20 bases between them. CDR1 is ENHRY, CDR2 SYGVKD, per germline. This CDR3 is 14 amino acids long. CDR3 sequence (DNA): TGTGCCCTCACTCGCAGTGCAGGCTTCTACGAGCAGTACTTC. Translating it yields CALTRSAGFYEQYF.

The chain joins TRBV7-6 to TRBJ1-4; TRBD1 agrees at 7 bases. Germline CDR1 is SGHVS and CDR2 is FNYEAQ. The CDR3 contains 15 residues. J was trimmed by 8 bases and V by 0 bases; bases with no gene match: 6. The CDR3 sequence is CASSLAVGQYEKLFF. CDR3 in DNA: TGTGCCAGCAGCTTAGCCGTGGGACAGTACGAAAAACTGTTTTTT.

This clone occurred many times. The chain has TRBV7-2 and TRBJ1-2; the D gene is possibly TRBD1 (5 bases). Trimming left V 5 bases short and J 4 bases short, with 14 bases between. CDR1 SGHTA and CDR2 FQGNSA come from the germline V gene. This CDR3 has 14 residues. The CDR3 protein is CASSPAGLGYGYTF. The DNA for the CDR3 is TGTGCCAGCAGCCCAGCGGGGCTAGGCTATGGCTACACCTTC. Full variable domain (outside the CDR3, taken from reference TRBV7-2 and TRBJ1-2): GAGVSQSPSNKVTEKGKDVELRCDPISGHTALYWYRQSLGQGLEFLIYFQGNSAPDKSGLPSDRFSAERTGGSVSTLTIQRTQQEDSAVYLCASSPAGLGYGYTFGSGTRLTVV.

This clone was seen once. The chain couples TRBV21-1 to TRBJ2-1; TRBD1, the D gene given by the table, was not confirmed from the DNA. TRBV21-1 is marked as a pseudogene. The CDR3 runs 15 residues. In DNA form, the CDR3 reads TGTGCCAGCAGCAAAGCCGACGGTGGGACAGGTGAGCAGTTCTTC. This encodes CASSKADGGTGEQFF.

The genes are TRBV10-1 and TRBJ2-5; 7 bases match TRBD2. The CDR3 extends over 14 amino acids. The V segment lost 3 bases and the J segment 4 bases; nucleotides outside the gene matches: 5. Germline V CDR1 and CDR2: WNHNN, SYGVQD (reference sequence). CDR3 DNA sequence: TGCGCCAGCAGTGACCGGACGGGGGGAGAGACCCAGTACTTC. It translates to CASSDRTGGETQYF.

Regarding this clone: A junction end diverges from the germline sequence, so it may reflect a read error. This rearrangement joins TRBV6-5 to TRBJ1-1, with 7 nucleotides matching TRBD1. Germline V lookup: CDR1 MNHEY, CDR2 SVGAGI. This CDR3 region has 14 residues. CDR3 in amino acids: CASSSGQVKTEAFF. As DNA, the CDR3 is TGTGCCAGCAGTTCCGGACAGGTGAAGACTGAAGCTTTCTTT.

V gene TRBV28 combines with J gene TRBJ1-2; D may be TRBD1 (5 bases). In germline, CDR1 is MDHEN, CDR2 SYDVKM. CDR3 size: 15 residues. V gave up 7 bases and J gave up 8 bases, with 23 bases separating them. The CDR3 here is CASNPAPQRGTGYTF. The CDR3, as DNA: TGTGCCAGCAATCCGGCTCCTCAGCGGGGGACGGGCTACACCTTC.

The chain couples TRBV7-3 to TRBJ2-3; 9 bases are shared with TRBD2. The V gene's germline CDR1 is SGHTA and CDR2 FQGTGA. V trimming: 5 bases; J trimming: 3 bases; junction bases outside the gene matches: 6. The CDR3 sequence is 15 residues long. The CDR3 protein is CASSPSRGGTDTQYF. CDR3 coding DNA: TGTGCCAGCAGCCCTTCGCGGGGGGGGACAGATACGCAGTATTTT.

The chain uses TRBV5-6 and TRBJ2-2; D may be TRBD1 (6 bases). Trimming removed 1 base from V and 4 bases from J, with 8 bases in between. Looked up from germline, CDR1 is SGHDT and CDR2 is YYEEEE. The CDR3 length is 14 residues. The CDR3 DNA reads as TGTGCCAGCAGCTTGACAGGGCGCACCGGGGAGCTGTTTTTT. Translating gives CASSLTGRTGELFF.

The rearrangement joins TRBV7-3 to TRBJ2-3; 7 bases align to TRBD1. The CDR3 has 14 amino acids. V shed 6 bases and J 4 bases; nucleotides not matched to a gene: 7. CDR1 is SGHTA and CDR2 is FQGTGA in the germline V gene. This CDR3 is CASSSSGQSDTQYF. In DNA, the CDR3 is TGTGCCAGCAGTTCGTCGGGACAGTCAGATACGCAGTATTTT.

The chain joins TRBV3-1 (or the pseudogene TRBV3-2) to TRBJ2-1, with TRBD2 matching 8 bases. The ends lost 1 base at V and 7 bases at J; junction bases unmatched: 12. The CDR3 runs 17 residues. Germline V lookup: CDR1 LGHDT, CDR2 YNNKEL (reference sequence). The CDR3 region is CASSQVSRGGPRNEQFF. CDR3 DNA sequence: TGTGCCAGCAGCCAAGTCTCCCGGGGGGGCCCTAGGAATGAGCAGTTCTTC.

The V gene is TRBV7-2, the J gene TRBJ2-3, with 8 bases fitting TRBD2. The CDR3 spans 14 residues. V gave up 4 bases and J gave up 9 bases; unmatched junction bases: 9. Looked up from germline, CDR1 is SGHTA and CDR2 is FQGNSA. The CDR3 spells CASSSGLAPGTQYF. In DNA form, the CDR3 reads TGTGCCAGCAGCTCCGGACTAGCCCCGGGGACGCAGTATTTT. Complete variable domain (other parts from reference TRBV7-2 and TRBJ2-3): GAGVSQSPSNKVTEKGKDVELRCDPISGHTALYWYRQSLGQGLEFLIYFQGNSAPDKSGLPSDRFSAERTGGSVSTLTIQRTQQEDSAVYLCASSSGLAPGTQYFGPGTRLTVL.